Sequencing of this TCR beta chain was carried out in a study of cytomegalovirus exposure and HLA in healthy donors. On the study more broadly: Early on, a data release was issued that held 65 million to 100 million unique TCRs from HLA-typed donors.

Researchers ran the PCR with 60 Vbeta and 13 Jbeta primers. Some clones are missing from TCRdb's copy, which holds only in-frame ones; the method was immunoSEQ multiplex PCR. The data hold about 88,000 clones, with just under 70% observed a single time. The length of the CDR3 is 13 residues. J lost 8 bases, V lost 3 bases, and 6 bases had no gene match. Germline CDR1 reads MDHEN; CDR2 reads SYDVKM. The material sequenced was PBMCs. J is TRBJ1-1 and V is TRBV28, with TRBD1 matching 7 bases. The TCR comes from a man aged 50 to 60 in good health and CMV-seronegative. The CDR3 coding sequence is TGTGCCAGCAGTTTTCCCGGGACAGCAGAAGCTTTCTTT. Translated, it gives CASSFPGTAEAFF.